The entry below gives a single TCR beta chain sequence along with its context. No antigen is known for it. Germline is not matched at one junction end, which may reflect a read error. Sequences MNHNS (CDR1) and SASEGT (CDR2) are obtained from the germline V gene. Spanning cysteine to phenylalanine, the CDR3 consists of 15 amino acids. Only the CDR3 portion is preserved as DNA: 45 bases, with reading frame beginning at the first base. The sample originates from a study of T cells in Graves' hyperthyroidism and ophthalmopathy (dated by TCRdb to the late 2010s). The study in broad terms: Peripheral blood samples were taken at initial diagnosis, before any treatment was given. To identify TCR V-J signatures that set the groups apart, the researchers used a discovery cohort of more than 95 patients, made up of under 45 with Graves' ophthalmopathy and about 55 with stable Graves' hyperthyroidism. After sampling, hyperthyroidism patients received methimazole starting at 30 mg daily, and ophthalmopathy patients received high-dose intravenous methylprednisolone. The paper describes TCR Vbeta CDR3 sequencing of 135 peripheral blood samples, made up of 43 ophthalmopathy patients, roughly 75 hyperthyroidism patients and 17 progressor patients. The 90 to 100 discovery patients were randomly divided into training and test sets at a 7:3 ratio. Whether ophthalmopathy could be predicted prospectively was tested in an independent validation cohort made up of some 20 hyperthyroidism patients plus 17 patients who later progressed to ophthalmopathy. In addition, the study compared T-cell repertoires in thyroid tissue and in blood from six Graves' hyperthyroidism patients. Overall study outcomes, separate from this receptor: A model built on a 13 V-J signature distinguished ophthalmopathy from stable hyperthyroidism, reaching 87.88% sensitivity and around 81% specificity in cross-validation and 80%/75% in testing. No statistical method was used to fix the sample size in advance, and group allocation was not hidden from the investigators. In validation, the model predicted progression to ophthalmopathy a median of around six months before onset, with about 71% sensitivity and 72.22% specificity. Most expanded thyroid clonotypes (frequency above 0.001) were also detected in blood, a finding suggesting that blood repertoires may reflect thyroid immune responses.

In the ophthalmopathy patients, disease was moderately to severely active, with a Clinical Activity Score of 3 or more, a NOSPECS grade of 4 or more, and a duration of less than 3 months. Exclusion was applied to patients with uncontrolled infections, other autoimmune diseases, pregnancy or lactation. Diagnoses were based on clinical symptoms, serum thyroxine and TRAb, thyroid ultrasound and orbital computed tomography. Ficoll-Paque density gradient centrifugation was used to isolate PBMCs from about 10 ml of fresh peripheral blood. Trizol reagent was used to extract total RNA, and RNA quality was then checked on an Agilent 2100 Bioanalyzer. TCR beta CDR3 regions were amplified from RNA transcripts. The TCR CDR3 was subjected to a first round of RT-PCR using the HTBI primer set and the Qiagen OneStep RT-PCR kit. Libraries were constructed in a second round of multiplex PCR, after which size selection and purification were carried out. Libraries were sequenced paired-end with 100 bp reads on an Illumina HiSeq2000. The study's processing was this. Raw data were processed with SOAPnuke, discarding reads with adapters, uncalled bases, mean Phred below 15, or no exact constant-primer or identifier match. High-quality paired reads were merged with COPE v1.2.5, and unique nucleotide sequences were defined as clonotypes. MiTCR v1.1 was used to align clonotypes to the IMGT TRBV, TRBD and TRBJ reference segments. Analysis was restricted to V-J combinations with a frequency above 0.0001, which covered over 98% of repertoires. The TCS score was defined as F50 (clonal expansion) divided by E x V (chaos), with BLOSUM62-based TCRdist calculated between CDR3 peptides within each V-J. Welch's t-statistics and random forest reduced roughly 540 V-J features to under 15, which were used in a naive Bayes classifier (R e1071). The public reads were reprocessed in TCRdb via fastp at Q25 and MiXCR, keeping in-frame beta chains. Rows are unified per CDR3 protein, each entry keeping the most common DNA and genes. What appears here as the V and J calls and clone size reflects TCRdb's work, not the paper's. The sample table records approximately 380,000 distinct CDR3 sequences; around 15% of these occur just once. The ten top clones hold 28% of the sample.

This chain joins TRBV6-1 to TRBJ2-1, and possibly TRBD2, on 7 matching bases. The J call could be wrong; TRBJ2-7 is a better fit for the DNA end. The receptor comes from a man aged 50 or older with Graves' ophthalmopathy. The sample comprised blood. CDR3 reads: CACSSGGGAINEQYF. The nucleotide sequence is TGTGCCTGCAGCAGTGGAGGGGGGGCAATCAATGAGCAGTACTTC.